This is a list of T cell receptor beta chains from one sample in a study of OX40 agonist ivuxolimab in advanced cancers. Assay used: immunoSEQ multiplex PCR; TCRdb lists only in-frame clones, some missing. The data contain nearly 80,000 clones, roughly 84% of them singletons. Sequencing was performed on CD4+ or CD8+ T cells sorted from blood, taken in a trial of the OX40 agonist ivuxolimab. These receptors were obtained from an adult with an advanced solid tumor such as melanoma, head and neck, liver or kidney cancer. Each CDR3 is given with its conserved first and last residue. The size entry is marked missing in some rows and otherwise reads once, few, many or a size class.

cdr3_aa	clone_size	v_call	cdr3_length
CASSSTGRIQPQHF	-	TRBV28	14
CASSLAGGSYNSPLHF	-	TRBV5-1	16
CASSLGQGATDTQYF	-	TRBV19	15
CASSEDRAGELFF	-	TRBV10-2	13
CASRFRDPSYNEQFF	-	TRBV7-2	15
CAISETALQYNEQFF	-	TRBV10-3	15
CASSVGRGVYGYTF	-	TRBV2	14
CASSSGTVSTDTQYF	-	TRBV2	15
CAWSIQAPGEQYF	-	TRBV30	13
CASSPGLAGYEQYF	few	TRBV7-9	14
CASSLEGQLGTEAFF	-	TRBV7-9	15
CSVGPDRGEGIYGYTF	-	TRBV29-1	16
CASSAADVLDYGYTF	few	TRBV7-9	15
CARSPTGTGPYGYTF	-	TRBV5-3	15
CASSLTSSTYNEQFF	-	TRBV7-3	15
CASSLTNTGELFF	-	TRBV7-9	13
CAWSGTSGRASETQYF	-	TRBV30	16
CASSLAQVASGRTYNEQFF	-	TRBV7-2	19
CASSPDLARSVETQYF	-	TRBV5-1	16
CASSPTSRGSGGGNEQFF	-	TRBV9	18
CASSMGASERPRSGYTF	-	TRBV19	17
CASSHPGTSGRETQYF	-	TRBV19	16
CASSQATGALNEKLFF	-	TRBV4-1	16
CASSYSTGDGSPLHF	-	TRBV6-5	15
CASSTSGRLYNEQFF	-	TRBV19	15
CASRNRQNTEAFF	-	TRBV6-6	13
CASSQDVTEHYEQYF	-	TRBV4-3	15
CASSLLATYNEQFF	-	TRBV7-9	14
CASSVASELFF	-	TRBV7-9	11
CASSLDGQDPRETQYF	-	TRBV11-3	16
CASSQDRIYEQYF	-	TRBV14	13
CASTVEEKLFF	-	TRBV6-1	11
CASSPTENSPLHF	-	TRBV7-3	13
CASSYGRASYEQYF	once	TRBV6-5	14
CASSFTGTGPYNEQFF	-	TRBV7-9	16
CASSPSTGDYGYTF	-	TRBV18	14
CASSLPVGVQFF	-	TRBV11-2	12
CASSRSWTGGADTQYF	-	TRBV4-1	16
CASSPPHRNEQYF	-	TRBV4-2	13
CASSLIWEGRSTGELFF	-	TRBV5-4	17
CASRSGGRASYEQYF	-	TRBV7-2	15
CATSRPVRGTGELFF	-	TRBV15	15
CASRPPVMQGEGNYGYTF	-	TRBV5-5	18
CASRPQWDTYNEQFF	-	TRBV5-4	15
CASSLSAGEETQYF	once	TRBV7-3	14
CASSSGYVTDTQYF	few	TRBV27	14
CASSGLVAPSNEQFF	-	TRBV2	15
CASSGPSQETQYF	-	TRBV5-4	13
CASSLFKGNTIYF	-	TRBV27	13
CASSSGQGANQPQHF	once	TRBV6-5	15
CASSSGGVGGTDTQYF	-	TRBV7-8	16
CASSYSDENEAFF	-	TRBV6-5	13
CASGPSWRVGSPLHF	-	TRBV12-5	15
CASSYRQSDEQYF	-	TRBV7-2	13
CASSLFPSGGYNEQFF	-	TRBV7-3	16
CASSLSTGGFQETQYF	-	TRBV28	16
CASRSLAKNIQYF	-	TRBV19	13
CASSISGANVLTF	-	TRBV5-4	13
CASRPQVTVYQETQYF	-	TRBV2	16
CASSAQGDTQYF	-	TRBV28	12